The text below deals with one TCR beta chain. Its antigen is unknown. Within one base of it there is no much larger clone, and no base qualities were kept. Patients with autoimmune disease history or receiving systemic immunosuppression were excluded from the trial. Peripheral blood for TCR sequencing was drawn from every dose cohort at baseline, at cycle 4 day 1 and at cycle 7 day 1. Samples came from an open-label, multicenter, first-in-human phase I dose-escalation trial of ivuxolimab. Adults with locally advanced or metastatic melanoma, renal cell carcinoma, hepatocellular carcinoma or head and neck squamous cell carcinoma were enrolled in the trial. CD4+ and CD8+ T cells were sorted separately from peripheral blood before TCR sequencing. The source of the sample is a study of OX40 agonist ivuxolimab in advanced cancers. As for the study more broadly: Ivuxolimab was an agonistic, fully human IgG2 monoclonal antibody directed against OX40 (CD134), a costimulatory receptor. Of the approximately 50 dose-escalation patients, hepatocellular carcinoma was present in approximately 20, melanoma in approximately 15, renal cell carcinoma in 9 and head and neck cancer in 9. Intravenous ivuxolimab was administered to patients every 2 weeks at six dose levels: 0.01, 0.1, 0.3, 1.5, 3 and 10 mg/kg. Peripheral TCRbeta sequencing was intended to test whether TCR sequence diversity was altered and clonal T-cell expansion was caused by ivuxolimab. Patients were allowed to have had prior anti-PD-1, anti-PD-L1 or anti-CTLA-4 therapy, and 40% of the dose-escalation patients had been treated with checkpoint inhibitors. Partial responses occurred in three dose-escalation patients: two with cutaneous melanoma and one with hepatocellular carcinoma. The paper describes the monotherapy dose-escalation part (N of about 52 patients) of the phase I trial of ivuxolimab. The dose-escalation cohort was roughly 83% male with a mean age of about 54 years, ranging from 23 to 79. Results and caveats for the whole study, not just this receptor: Clonal expansion of both CD4+ and CD8+ blood T cells was observed from baseline to week 6 at doses 0.1 to 3.0 mg/kg. After ivuxolimab, CD8+ T cells had more expanded clones than CD4+ T cells on average. Low levels of normalized T-cell clonal expansion were also shown by some nonresponding patients. In partial responders in the 0.1-3.0 mg/kg groups, normalized peripheral clonal expansion was found to be among the lowest, especially among CD8+ T cells. Which antigens the clonally expanded peripheral T cells were specific for was not determined.

The germline V gene (reference sequence) sets CDR1 to MNHEY and CDR2 to SMNVEV. V sheds 2 bases and J sheds 3 bases, leaving 11 bases between their ends. The CDR3, cysteine through phenylalanine, is 14 amino acids long. The kept DNA is CDR3 alone, 42 bases in frame from the first base. Genomic DNA was extracted from sorted cells for sequencing of the TCRbeta CDR3 region. TCRbeta CDR3 regions were sequenced using the immunoSEQ Assay. The table was pulled from immuneACCESS by TCRdb, which kept in-frame rearrangements only. Such tables lose some clones; where checked, under half of the loss comes from unresolved V genes, and the rest has no known cause. Within this sample are approximately 20,000 clones, with 83% of them counted one time only. Jointly, the top ten make up 21% of the sample.

The source of this sequence is an adult with an advanced solid tumor such as melanoma, head and neck, liver or kidney cancer. The V and J segments used are TRBV27 and TRBJ2-7; TRBD1 is a weak D gene call, 6 bases matching. This specimen consisted of CD4+ or CD8+ T cells sorted from blood, obtained in a trial of the OX40 agonist ivuxolimab. The CDR3 corresponds to CASSLTGTNYEQYF. Read as DNA, the sequence is TGTGCCAGCAGTTTAACCGGGACAAACTACGAGCAGTACTTC.